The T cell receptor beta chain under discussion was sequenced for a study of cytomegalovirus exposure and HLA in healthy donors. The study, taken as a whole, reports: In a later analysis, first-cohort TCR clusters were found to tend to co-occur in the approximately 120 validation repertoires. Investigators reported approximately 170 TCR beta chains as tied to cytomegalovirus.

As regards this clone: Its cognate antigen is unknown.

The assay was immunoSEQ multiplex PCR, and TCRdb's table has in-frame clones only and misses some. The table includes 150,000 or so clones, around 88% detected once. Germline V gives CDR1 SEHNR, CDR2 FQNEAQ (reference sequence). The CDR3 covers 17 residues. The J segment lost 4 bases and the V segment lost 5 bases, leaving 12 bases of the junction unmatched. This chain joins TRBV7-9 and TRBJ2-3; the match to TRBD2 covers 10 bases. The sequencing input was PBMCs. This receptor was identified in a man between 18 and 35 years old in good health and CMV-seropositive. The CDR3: CASSPGLAALGADTQYF. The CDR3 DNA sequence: TGTGCCAGCAGCCCCGGACTAGCGGCCTTAGGCGCAGATACGCAGTATTTT.